These 11 T cell receptor beta chains originate from one sample sequenced in a study of cytomegalovirus exposure and HLA in healthy donors. In the PCR, 60 Vbeta and 13 Jbeta primers were used. Method: immunoSEQ multiplex PCR; TCRdb's copy keeps in-frame clones and lacks some. The sample lists about 120,000 clones, approximately 80% occurring once. Sequencing was carried out using PBMCs. The receptors were gathered from a middle-aged man in good health and CMV-seropositive.

The chain is built from TRBV4-3 and TRBJ1-2, with 8 bases fitting TRBD1. The CDR3 covers 15 residues. CDR1 LGHNA and CDR2 YSLEER come from the germline V gene. V was pared by 4 bases and J by 8 bases, with 12 bases of the junction left unmatched. CDR3 amino acids: CASSLWTGQEKGYTF. CDR3 sequence (DNA): TGCGCCAGCAGCCTTTGGACAGGGCAGGAGAAGGGCTACACCTTC.

This clone was observed a single time. The chain carries TRBV29-1 and TRBJ2-2, with TRBD2 matching over 9 bases. The J segment lost 2 bases and the V segment lost 4 bases, leaving 5 bases of the junction unmatched. Germline CDR1 SQVTM, CDR2 ANQGSEA. CDR3 length equals 15 residues. In DNA, the CDR3 is TGCAGCGTTGGTCCTAGCGGGGCCAACACCGGGGAGCTGTTTTTT. Protein sequence: CSVGPSGANTGELFF.

The rearrangement uses TRBV23-1 and TRBJ2-3, with D possibly TRBD2 on 5 matching bases. TRBV23-1 is flagged as an ORF with uncertain function. Trimming took off 1 base at V and 3 bases at J, with 11 bases between the two ends. The CDR3 loop spans 15 amino acids. The CDR3 coding sequence is TGCGCCAGCAGTCAATGGGAGCGGATGACAGATACGCAGTATTTT. Its translation is CASSQWERMTDTQYF.

The chain couples TRBV5-6 to TRBJ1-5; weak D call: TRBD1 (5 bases). Germline CDR1 reads SGHDT; CDR2 reads YYEEEE. The CDR3 spans 14 residues. Trimming cost V 1 base and J 6 bases, with 11 bases left between them. Here the CDR3 DNA reads TGTGCCAGCAGCTTGTGGCAGGGAGGTCAGCCCCAGCATTTT. It codes for CASSLWQGGQPQHF.

This clone was seen only a few times. Other nucleotide sequences in the sample specify the same CDR3. This chain links TRBV28 with TRBJ1-1; perhaps TRBD1 as D (6 bases). Germline V gives CDR1 MDHEN, CDR2 SYDVKM. Trimming left V 6 bases short and J 1 base short, with 12 bases between. The CDR3 is made up of 14 amino acids. This CDR3 is CASRVRGGNTEAFF. For the CDR3, the DNA is TGTGCCAGCAGAGTTCGAGGGGGGAACACTGAAGCTTTCTTT. The full variable domain, rest sourced from reference TRBV28 and TRBJ1-1, is DVKVTQSSRYLVKRTGEKVFLECVQDMDHENMFWYRQDPGLGLRLIYFSYDVKMKEKGDIPEGYSVSREKKERFSLILESASTNQTSMYLCASRVRGGNTEAFFGQGTRLTVV.

The gene calls are TRBV5-1 and TRBJ1-2, with 12 bases fitting TRBD1. The trim removed 4 bases at V and 2 bases at J, leaving 6 bases unmatched. In germline, CDR1 is SGHRS, CDR2 YFSETQ. The CDR3 has 16 amino acids. The CDR3 sequence is CASSRDRGRGNYGYTF. CDR3 DNA sequence: TGCGCCAGCAGCAGGGACAGGGGGCGCGGAAACTATGGCTACACCTTC.

The chain combines TRBV6-5 with TRBJ1-5; 7 bases are shared with TRBD1. V dropped 6 bases and J dropped 1; count of bases not matched to a gene: 6. This CDR3 contains 15 residues. From germline, CDR1 is MNHEY and CDR2 SVGAGI. The CDR3 sequence: CASRKGQPSNQPQHF. DNA of the CDR3: TGTGCCAGCAGGAAGGGACAGCCGAGCAATCAGCCCCAGCATTTT.

This chain connects TRBV5-1 to TRBJ2-1; 9 nucleotides line up with TRBD1. CDR1 is SGHRS and CDR2 is YFSETQ in the germline V gene. V trimming: 7 bases; J trimming: 4 bases; junction bases outside the gene matches: 9. The CDR3 has 15 amino acids. This chain's CDR3 is CASYAGTGLYNEQFF. The CDR3 DNA follows: TGCGCCAGCTATGCCGGGACAGGGTTATACAATGAGCAGTTCTTC.

This clone appeared a few times. In DNA, the CDR3 is TGCGCCAGCAGCCAAGTTCTGTCGACATCTAACTATGGCTACACCTTC. It is translated as CASSQVLSTSNYGYTF. The J gene is TRBJ1-2, the V gene TRBV4-3, with D unresolved. The germline V and J ends were trimmed by 1 base and 0 bases, with 12 bases remaining between them. Germline V gene lookup returns CDR1 LGHNA and CDR2 YSLEER. This CDR3 is built from 16 residues.

The chain recombines TRBV28 with TRBJ1-6; 12 bases are a match to TRBD1. The junction had 5 bases not matched to a gene; V was cut back by 8 bases and J by 9 bases. CDR1 and CDR2 (germline): MDHEN, SYDVKM. The CDR3 consists of 14 residues. CDR3 DNA sequence: TGTGCCAGCCAAAGGGACAGGGGGCCTTCACCCCTCCACTTT. Its translation is CASQRDRGPSPLHF.

This clone has only a few counts. The V and J genes are TRBV19 and TRBJ2-3; D remains ambiguous. V shed 3 bases and J shed 8 bases, with 15 bases lying between them. The CDR3 extends over 14 amino acids. CDR1 is LNHDA, CDR2 SQIVND, per germline (reference sequence). The CDR3 is CASSMGMAAFTQYF. CDR3 sequence (DNA): TGTGCCAGTAGTATGGGTATGGCGGCTTTTACGCAGTATTTT.